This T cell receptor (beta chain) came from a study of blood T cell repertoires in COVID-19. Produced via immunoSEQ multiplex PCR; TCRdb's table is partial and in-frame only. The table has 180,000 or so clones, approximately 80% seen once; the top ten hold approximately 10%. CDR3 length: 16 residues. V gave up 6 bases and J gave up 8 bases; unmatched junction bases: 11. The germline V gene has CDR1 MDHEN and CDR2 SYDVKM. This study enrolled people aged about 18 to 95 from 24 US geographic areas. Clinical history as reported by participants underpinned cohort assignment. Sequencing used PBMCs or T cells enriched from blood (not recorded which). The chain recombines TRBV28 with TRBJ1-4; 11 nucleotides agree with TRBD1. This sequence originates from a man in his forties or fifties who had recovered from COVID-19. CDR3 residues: CASRPRGQGAREKLFF. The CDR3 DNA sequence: TGTGCCAGCAGACCCCGTGGACAGGGGGCAAGGGAAAAACTGTTTTTT.